These 22 T cell receptor beta chains were all obtained from the same sample, sequenced in a study of T cell responses to AZD1222 COVID-19 vaccine. The repertoire was sequenced with immunoSEQ multiplex PCR; TCRdb's copy has only in-frame clones and lacks some. The table shows around 140,000 clones, with almost 95% occurring only once. Material: peripheral blood, obtained 28 days after the second AZD1222 dose. Receptor source: an adult who received the AZD1222 COVID-19 vaccine.

The J gene is TRBJ1-3, the V gene TRBV5-1, with D maybe TRBD1 (5 bases). The CDR3 extends over 15 amino acids. V was trimmed by 0 bases and J by 0 bases, leaving 7 bases between them. Germline CDR1 and CDR2: SGHRS and YFSETQ. CDR3: CASSLVTDSGNTIYF. The CDR3 DNA reads TGCGCCAGCAGCTTGGTGACAGACTCTGGAAACACCATATATTTT.

The chain uses TRBV11-2 and TRBJ1-2; possible D gene TRBD1, 5 bases. The V gene lost 5 bases and the J gene lost 4 bases, with 8 bases spanning the gap. CDR1 is SGHAT, CDR2 FQNNGV, per germline. The CDR3 has 12 amino acids. This chain's CDR3 is CASSGGGYGYTF. CDR3 coding DNA: TGTGCCAGCAGCGGGGGTGGCTATGGCTACACCTTC.

The V call is TRBV27, the J call TRBJ1-2; D perhaps matches TRBD1 (5 bases). The V and J ends lost 6 bases and 8 bases respectively, with 13 bases between them. Germline V gene lookup returns CDR1 MNHEY and CDR2 SMNVEV (reference sequence). The CDR3 covers 12 residues. The CDR3: CASSRPGDGYTF. In DNA form, the CDR3 reads TGTGCCAGCAGCCGCCCGGGGGACGGCTACACCTTC.

The chain is built from TRBV5-8 and TRBJ1-6; D is uncertain. The CDR3 has 15 residues. The germline V gene has CDR1 SGHTS and CDR2 YDEGEE. V gave up 0 bases and J gave up 6 bases, with 10 bases separating them. As DNA, the CDR3 is TGTGCCAGCAGCTTGGTTGGAGGAAGTAATTCACCCCTCCACTTT. Residues: CASSLVGGSNSPLHF.

The chain couples TRBV7-2 to TRBJ2-5; D not certain. V was cut by 3 bases and J by 5 bases, with 10 bases left in between. The CDR3 runs 13 residues. Germline loops: CDR1 SGHTA, CDR2 FQGNSA. The CDR3 DNA reads TGTGCCAGCAGCTTCAAGACCGCCGAGACCCAGTACTTC. This encodes CASSFKTAETQYF.

This clone was seen a few times. This sequence joins TRBV30 and TRBJ2-1; TRBD2 matches at 7 bases. J was trimmed by 9 bases and V by 2 bases; bases with no gene match: 7. This CDR3 is 13 amino acids long. CDR1 is GTSNPN, CDR2 SVGIG, per germline (reference sequence). CDR3 sequence: CAWSSPAGSEQFF. The CDR3 DNA reads TGTGCCTGGAGTTCCCCAGCGGGATCTGAGCAGTTCTTC.

The chain recombines TRBV10-3 with TRBJ1-2; no reliable D call. Germline lookup yields CDR1 ENHRY and CDR2 SYGVKD. The V end was cut by 8 bases, the J end by 2 bases, with 15 bases between. The CDR3 runs 14 residues. The CDR3 DNA is TGTGCCATCGCACCGGGCTCCCAAAACTATGGCTACACCTTC. Translation gives CAIAPGSQNYGYTF.

The chain uses TRBV7-2 and TRBJ2-1, with TRBD2 matching over 8 bases. Germline V gene sequence: CDR1 SGHTA, CDR2 FQGNSA. V lost 5 bases and J lost 4; bases outside the gene matches: 7. This CDR3 contains 15 residues. CDR3 DNA: TGTGCCAGCAGCCCCCCTAGCGGGTGGTACAATGAGCAGTTCTTC. It specifies CASSPPSGWYNEQFF.

This chain joins TRBV6-2 or TRBV6-3 and TRBJ2-7; weak D call: TRBD2 (6 bases). V was trimmed by 0 bases and J by 2 bases, leaving 8 bases between them. Germline V gene sequence: CDR1 MNHEY, CDR2 SVGEGT. The CDR3 spans 14 residues. CDR3 amino acids: CASSYSPGAYEQYF. The CDR3 region has the DNA TGTGCCAGCAGTTACTCCCCGGGGGCCTACGAGCAGTACTTC.

The chain carries TRBV5-1 and TRBJ1-2; D gene uncertain. With 2 bases removed from V and 1 base from J, the gap between germline ends came to 12 bases. CDR1 SGHRS and CDR2 YFSETQ come from the germline V gene. The CDR3 consists of 15 residues. CDR3 sequence reads: CASSFGTLGNYGYTF. CDR3 nucleotide sequence: TGCGCCAGCAGCTTTGGTACTTTGGGTAACTATGGCTACACCTTC.

This clone was found once. This chain connects TRBV19 to TRBJ1-3; D not certain. The CDR3 is 18 residues long. The germline V gene has CDR1 LNHDA and CDR2 SQIVND (reference sequence). The V end lost 0 bases, the J end lost 0 bases, and 15 bases lay between the germline ends. The CDR3 reads CASSIDGWALSSGNTIYF. In DNA form, the CDR3 reads TGTGCCAGTAGTATAGATGGCTGGGCGTTGAGCTCTGGAAACACCATATATTTT.

The rearrangement links TRBV5-6 to TRBJ1-2; no clear D. Germline CDR1 reads SGHDT; CDR2 reads YYEEEE. This CDR3 is built from 15 residues. Trimming took 0 bases from V and 1 from J, leaving 10 bases between them. In nucleotides, the CDR3 is TGTGCCAGCAGCTTGGTAACAGATTATAACTATGGCTACACCTTC. It is translated as CASSLVTDYNYGYTF.

This clone was found once. V and J are TRBV28 and TRBJ1-3; D not resolved. The CDR3 length is 13 residues. The V end lost 5 bases, the J end lost 9 bases, and 14 bases lay between the germline ends. Germline values: CDR1 MDHEN, CDR2 SYDVKM. CDR3 sequence reads: CASSTAPRTTIYF. In DNA form, the CDR3 reads TGTGCCAGCAGTACGGCCCCTCGAACCACCATATATTTT.

This clone appeared a single time. The chain uses TRBV28 and TRBJ1-6, with 8 positions matching TRBD1. V lost 5 bases to trimming and J lost 14 bases; unmatched junction nucleotides: 8. The CDR3 is 13 residues long. Germline V lookup: CDR1 MDHEN, CDR2 SYDVKM. CDR3 residues: CASSIGQGLSLHF. In DNA, the CDR3 is TGTGCCAGCAGTATTGGACAGGGTTTATCCCTCCACTTT.

This clone was counted once. V usage is TRBV19 and J usage is TRBJ1-2; 7 bases are shared with TRBD1. This CDR3 spans 14 amino acids. Germline CDR1 and CDR2: LNHDA and SQIVND (reference sequence). Unmatched junction bases numbered 13, after V lost 7 bases and J lost 8 bases. The CDR3 protein is CASNTGQWKEGYTF. In DNA form, the CDR3 reads TGTGCCAGTAATACGGGACAGTGGAAAGAGGGCTACACCTTC.

The gene calls are TRBV5-6 and TRBJ1-3; D is unclear. The V end lost 0 bases, the J end lost 0 bases, and 4 bases lay between the germline ends. Germline loops: CDR1 SGHDT, CDR2 YYEEEE. This CDR3 has 14 amino acids. The CDR3 sequence: CASSLGNSGNTIYF. Here the CDR3 DNA reads TGTGCCAGCAGCTTGGGCAACTCTGGAAACACCATATATTTT.

V usage is TRBV5-1 and J usage is TRBJ1-1; weak D call: TRBD1 (5 bases). Between the trimmed V and J ends, which lost 0 bases and 5 bases, there was a span of 11 bases. Per germline, CDR1 SGHRS and CDR2 YFSETQ. This CDR3 spans 14 amino acids. The CDR3: CASSLVRGWTEAFF. Here the CDR3 DNA reads TGCGCCAGCAGCTTGGTACGGGGGTGGACTGAAGCTTTCTTT.

The V and J genes are TRBV7-2 and TRBJ2-3, with 9 bases matching TRBD2. Germline CDR1 SGHTA, CDR2 FQGNSA. CDR3 length: 16 amino acids. V lost 3 bases, J lost 2 bases, and 6 bases stayed unmatched. This chain's CDR3 is CASSFRSGRNTDTQYF. The CDR3 coding sequence is TGTGCCAGCAGCTTTCGAAGCGGGAGGAACACAGATACGCAGTATTTT.

The chain couples TRBV18 to TRBJ1-1, with D maybe TRBD1 (5 bases). Trimming cost V 1 base and J 3 bases, with 9 bases left between them. The CDR3 loop spans 14 amino acids. The germline gives CDR1 KGHSH, CDR2 LQKENI. The CDR3 is CASSPQGGDTEAFF. In DNA, the CDR3 is TGTGCCAGCTCACCACAGGGAGGGGACACTGAAGCTTTCTTT.

The DNA of the CDR3 is TGTGCCAGTATCACTACAGGGGGCTATGGCTACACCTTC. Translated: CASITTGGYGYTF. The V call is TRBV19, the J call TRBJ1-2, with 8 bases fitting TRBD1. The CDR3 sequence is 13 residues long. J was trimmed by 4 bases and V by 7 bases; bases with no gene match: 5. The germline V gene encodes CDR1 LNHDA and CDR2 SQIVND (reference sequence).

The J gene is TRBJ1-2, the V gene TRBV10-3, with 8 nucleotides matching TRBD1. Unmatched junction bases numbered 12, after V lost 2 bases and J lost 7 bases. The CDR3 extends over 16 amino acids. CDR1 is ENHRY and CDR2 is SYGVKD in the germline V gene. The CDR3 region has the DNA TGTGCCATCAGTGAGCCGAAAGCGGGACAGGCCTTTGGCTACACCTTC. It specifies CAISEPKAGQAFGYTF.

The chain uses TRBV7-8 and TRBJ2-5, with 12 bases fitting TRBD2. The length of the CDR3 is 14 residues. Looked up from germline, CDR1 is SGHVS and CDR2 is FQNEAQ. Trimming removed 4 bases from V and 5 bases from J; junction bases left unmatched: 2. CDR3 region: CASSSGLAGETQYF. The CDR3 DNA sequence: TGTGCCAGCAGCTCGGGACTAGCGGGCGAGACCCAGTACTTC.